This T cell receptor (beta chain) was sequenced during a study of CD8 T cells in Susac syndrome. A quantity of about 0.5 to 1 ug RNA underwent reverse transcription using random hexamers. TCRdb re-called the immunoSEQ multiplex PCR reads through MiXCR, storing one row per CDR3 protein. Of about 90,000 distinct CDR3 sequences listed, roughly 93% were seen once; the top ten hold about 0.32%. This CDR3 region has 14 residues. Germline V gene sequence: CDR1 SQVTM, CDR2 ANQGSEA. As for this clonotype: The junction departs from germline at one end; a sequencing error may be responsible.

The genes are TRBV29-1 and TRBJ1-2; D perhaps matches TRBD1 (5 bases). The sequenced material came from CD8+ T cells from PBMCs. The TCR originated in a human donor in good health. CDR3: CSVELAGNNDGYTF. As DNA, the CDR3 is TGCAGCGTTGAACTTGCAGGGAATAACGATGGCTACACCTTC.